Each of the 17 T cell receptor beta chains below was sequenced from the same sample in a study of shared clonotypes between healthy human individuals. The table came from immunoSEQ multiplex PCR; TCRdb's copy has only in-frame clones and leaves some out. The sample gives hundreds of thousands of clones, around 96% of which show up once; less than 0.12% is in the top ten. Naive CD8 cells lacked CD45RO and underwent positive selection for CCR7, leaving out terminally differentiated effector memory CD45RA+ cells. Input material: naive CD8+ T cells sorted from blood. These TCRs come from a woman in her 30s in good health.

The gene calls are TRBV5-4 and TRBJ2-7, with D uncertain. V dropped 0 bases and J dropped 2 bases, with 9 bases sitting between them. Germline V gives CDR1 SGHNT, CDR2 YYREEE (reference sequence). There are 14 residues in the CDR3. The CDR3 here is CASSLADNTYEQYF. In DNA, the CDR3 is TGTGCCAGCAGCTTGGCCGATAACACCTACGAGCAGTACTTC.

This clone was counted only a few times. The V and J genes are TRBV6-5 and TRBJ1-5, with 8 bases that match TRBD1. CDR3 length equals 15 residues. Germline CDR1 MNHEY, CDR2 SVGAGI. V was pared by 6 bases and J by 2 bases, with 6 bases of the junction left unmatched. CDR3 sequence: CASRPTGVGNQPQHF. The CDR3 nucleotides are TGTGCCAGCAGACCGACAGGGGTTGGCAATCAGCCCCAGCATTTT.

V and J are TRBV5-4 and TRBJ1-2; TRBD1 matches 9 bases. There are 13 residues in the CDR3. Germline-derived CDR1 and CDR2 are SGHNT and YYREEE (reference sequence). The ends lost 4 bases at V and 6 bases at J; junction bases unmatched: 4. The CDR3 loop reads CASSQDRGNGYTF. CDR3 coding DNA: TGTGCCAGCAGCCAGGACAGGGGTAATGGCTACACCTTC.

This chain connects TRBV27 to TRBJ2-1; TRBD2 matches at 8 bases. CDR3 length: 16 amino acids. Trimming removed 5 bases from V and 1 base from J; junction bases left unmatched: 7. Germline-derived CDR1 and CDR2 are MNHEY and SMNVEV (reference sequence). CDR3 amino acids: CASSPTSELSYNEQFF. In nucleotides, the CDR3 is TGTGCCAGCAGTCCGACTAGCGAACTATCCTACAATGAGCAGTTCTTC.

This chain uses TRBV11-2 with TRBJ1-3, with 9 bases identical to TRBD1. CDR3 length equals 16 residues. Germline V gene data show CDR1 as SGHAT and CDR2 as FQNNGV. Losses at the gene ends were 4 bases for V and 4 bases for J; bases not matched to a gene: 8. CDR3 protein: CASSSIQGARGNTIYF. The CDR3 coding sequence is TGTGCCAGCAGCTCCATACAGGGGGCAAGAGGAAACACCATATATTTT. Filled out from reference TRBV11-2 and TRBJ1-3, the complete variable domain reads EAGVAQSPRYKIIEKRQSVAFWCNPISGHATLYWYQQILGQGPKLLIQFQNNGVVDDSQLPKDRFSAERLKGVDSTLKIQPAKLEDSAVYLCASSSIQGARGNTIYFGEGSWLTVV.

The chain's CDR3 is CASSELAGVESYNEQFF. In nucleotides, the CDR3 is TGCGCCAGCAGCGAACTAGCGGGAGTTGAATCCTACAATGAGCAGTTCTTC. V usage is TRBV10-1 and J usage is TRBJ2-1, with 11 bases aligning to TRBD2. With V trimmed by 6 bases and J by 1 base, 8 bases remained unmatched. Germline V gene lookup returns CDR1 WNHNN and CDR2 SYGVQD (reference sequence). This CDR3 is 17 amino acids long.

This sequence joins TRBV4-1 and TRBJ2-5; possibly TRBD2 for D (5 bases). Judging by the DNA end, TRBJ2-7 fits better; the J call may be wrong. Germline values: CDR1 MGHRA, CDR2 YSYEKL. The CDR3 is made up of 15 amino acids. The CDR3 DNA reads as TGCGCCAGCAGCCAAGAGCAGCGGTTCTCCTACGAGCAGTACTTC. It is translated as CASSQEQRFSYEQYF.

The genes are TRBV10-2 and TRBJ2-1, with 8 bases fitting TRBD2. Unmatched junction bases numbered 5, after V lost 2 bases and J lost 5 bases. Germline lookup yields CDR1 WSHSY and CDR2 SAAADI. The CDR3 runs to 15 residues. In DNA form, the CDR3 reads TGCGCCAGCAGTGAGCCGGGGGGGAAACACAATGAGCAGTTCTTC. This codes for CASSEPGGKHNEQFF.

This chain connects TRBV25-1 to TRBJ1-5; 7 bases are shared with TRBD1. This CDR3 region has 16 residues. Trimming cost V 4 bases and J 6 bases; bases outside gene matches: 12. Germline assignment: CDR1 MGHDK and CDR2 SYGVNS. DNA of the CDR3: TGTGCCAGCAGTGTAACCCCCGACAGGGTACGTCAGCCCCAGCATTTT. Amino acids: CASSVTPDRVRQPQHF.

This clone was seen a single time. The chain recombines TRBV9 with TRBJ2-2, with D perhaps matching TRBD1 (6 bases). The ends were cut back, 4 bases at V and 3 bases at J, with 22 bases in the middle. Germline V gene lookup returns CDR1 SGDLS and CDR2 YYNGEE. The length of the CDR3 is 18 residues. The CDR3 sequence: CASSLSRDTREYTGELFF. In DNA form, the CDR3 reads TGTGCCAGCAGCCTGTCCCGGGACACCAGAGAATACACCGGGGAGCTGTTTTTT.

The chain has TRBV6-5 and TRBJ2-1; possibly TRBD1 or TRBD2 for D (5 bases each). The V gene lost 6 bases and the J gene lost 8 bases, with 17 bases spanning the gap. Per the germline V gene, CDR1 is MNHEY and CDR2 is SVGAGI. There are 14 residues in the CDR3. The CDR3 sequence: CASRLDVRAYEQFF. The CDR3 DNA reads TGTGCCAGCAGACTAGACGTCAGGGCGTATGAGCAGTTCTTC.

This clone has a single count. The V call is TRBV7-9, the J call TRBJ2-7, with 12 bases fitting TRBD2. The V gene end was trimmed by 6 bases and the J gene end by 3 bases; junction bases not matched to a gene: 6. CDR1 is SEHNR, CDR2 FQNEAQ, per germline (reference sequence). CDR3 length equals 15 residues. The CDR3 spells CASSLTSGRFYEQYF. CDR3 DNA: TGTGCCAGCAGTTTAACTAGCGGGAGGTTCTACGAGCAGTACTTC. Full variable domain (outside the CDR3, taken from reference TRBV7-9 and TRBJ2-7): DTGVSQNPRHKITKRGQNVTFRCDPISEHNRLYWYRQTLGQGPEFLTYFQNEAQLEKSRLLSDRFSAERPKGSFSTLEIQRTEQGDSAMYLCASSLTSGRFYEQYFGPGTRLTVT.

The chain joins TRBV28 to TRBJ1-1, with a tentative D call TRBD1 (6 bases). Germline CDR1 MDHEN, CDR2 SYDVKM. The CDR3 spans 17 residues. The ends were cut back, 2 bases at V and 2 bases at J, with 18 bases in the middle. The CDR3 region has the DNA TGTGCCAGCAGTTTACCGTACCTACAGGGACCCAACACTGAAGCTTTCTTT. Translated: CASSLPYLQGPNTEAFF. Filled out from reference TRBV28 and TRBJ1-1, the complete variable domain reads DVKVTQSSRYLVKRTGEKVFLECVQDMDHENMFWYRQDPGLGLRLIYFSYDVKMKEKGDIPEGYSVSREKKERFSLILESASTNQTSMYLCASSLPYLQGPNTEAFFGQGTRLTVV.

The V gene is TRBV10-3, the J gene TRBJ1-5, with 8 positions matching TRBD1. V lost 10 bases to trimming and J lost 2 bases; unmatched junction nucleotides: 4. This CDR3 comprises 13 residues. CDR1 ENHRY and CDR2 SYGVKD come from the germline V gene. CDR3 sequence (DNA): TGTGCCACCGGACAGGGAGGCAATCAGCCCCAGCATTTT. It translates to CATGQGGNQPQHF.

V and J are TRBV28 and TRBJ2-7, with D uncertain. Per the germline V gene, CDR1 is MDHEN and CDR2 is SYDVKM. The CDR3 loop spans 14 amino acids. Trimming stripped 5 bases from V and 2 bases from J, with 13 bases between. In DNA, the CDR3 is TGTGCCAGCAGTACAAGTAGCTCTCCCTACGAGCAGTACTTC. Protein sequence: CASSTSSSPYEQYF.

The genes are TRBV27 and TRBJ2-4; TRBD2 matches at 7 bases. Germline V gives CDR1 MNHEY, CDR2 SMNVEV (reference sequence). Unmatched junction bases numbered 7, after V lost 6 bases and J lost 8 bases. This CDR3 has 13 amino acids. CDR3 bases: TGTGCCAGCAGCCCCGGCGGGGGACACATTCAGTACTTC. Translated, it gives CASSPGGGHIQYF.

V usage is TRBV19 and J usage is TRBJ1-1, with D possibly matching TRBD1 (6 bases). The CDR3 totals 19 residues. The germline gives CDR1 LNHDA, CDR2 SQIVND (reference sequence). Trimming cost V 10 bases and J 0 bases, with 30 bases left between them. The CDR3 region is CATDPLGQGSGKMNTEAFF. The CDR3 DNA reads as TGTGCCACCGACCCCCTCGGGCAGGGGAGTGGAAAAATGAACACTGAAGCTTTCTTT.